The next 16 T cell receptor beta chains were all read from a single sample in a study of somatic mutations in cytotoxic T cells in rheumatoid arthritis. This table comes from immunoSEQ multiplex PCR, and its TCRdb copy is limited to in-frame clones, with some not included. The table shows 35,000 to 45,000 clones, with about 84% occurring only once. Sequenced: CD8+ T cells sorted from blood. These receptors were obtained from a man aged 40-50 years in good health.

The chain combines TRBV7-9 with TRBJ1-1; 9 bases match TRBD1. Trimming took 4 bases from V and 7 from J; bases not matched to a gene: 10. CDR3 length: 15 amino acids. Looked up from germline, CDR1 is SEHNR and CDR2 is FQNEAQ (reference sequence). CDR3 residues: CASSSGTGTTREAFF. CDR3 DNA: TGTGCCAGCAGCTCCGGGACAGGGACCACACGTGAAGCTTTCTTT.

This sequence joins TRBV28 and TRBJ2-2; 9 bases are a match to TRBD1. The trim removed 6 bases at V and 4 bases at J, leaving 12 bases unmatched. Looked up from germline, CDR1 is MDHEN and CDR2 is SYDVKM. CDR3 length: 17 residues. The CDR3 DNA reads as TGTGCCAGCAGCCCACCCGCCGGGACAGGGCTCACCGGGGAGCTGTTTTTT. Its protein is CASSPPAGTGLTGELFF.

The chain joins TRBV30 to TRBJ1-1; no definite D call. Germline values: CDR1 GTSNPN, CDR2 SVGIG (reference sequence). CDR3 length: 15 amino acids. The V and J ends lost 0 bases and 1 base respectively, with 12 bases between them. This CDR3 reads CAWSVPGRTNTEAFF. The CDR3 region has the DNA TGTGCCTGGAGTGTACCAGGACGGACGAACACTGAAGCTTTCTTT.

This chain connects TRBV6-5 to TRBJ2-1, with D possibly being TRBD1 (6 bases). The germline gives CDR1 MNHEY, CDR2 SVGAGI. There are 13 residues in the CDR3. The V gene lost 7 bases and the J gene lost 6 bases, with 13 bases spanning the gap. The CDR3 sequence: CASTKQGGNEQFF. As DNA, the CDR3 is TGTGCCAGCACCAAACAGGGCGGCAATGAGCAGTTCTTC.

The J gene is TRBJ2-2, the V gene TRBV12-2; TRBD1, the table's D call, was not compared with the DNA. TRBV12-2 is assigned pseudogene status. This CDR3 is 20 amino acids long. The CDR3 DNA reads TGTGCAAGTCGCTTGGGCGAGCTCTTGCCTTGGGCGAAGTCCACCGGGGAGCTGTTTTTT. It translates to CASRLGELLPWAKSTGELFF.

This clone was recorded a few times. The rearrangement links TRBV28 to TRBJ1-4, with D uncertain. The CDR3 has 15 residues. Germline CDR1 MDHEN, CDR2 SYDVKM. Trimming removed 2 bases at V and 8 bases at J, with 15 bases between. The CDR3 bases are TGTGCCAGCAGTTTACCACAGACGACCGAGGAAAAACTGTTTTTT. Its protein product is CASSLPQTTEEKLFF.

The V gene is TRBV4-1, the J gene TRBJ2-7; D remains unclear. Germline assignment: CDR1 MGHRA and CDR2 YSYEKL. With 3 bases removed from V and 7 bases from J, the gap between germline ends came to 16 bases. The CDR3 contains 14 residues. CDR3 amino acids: CASSQEGPWQEQYF. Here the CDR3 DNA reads TGCGCCAGCAGCCAGGAAGGACCCTGGCAGGAGCAGTACTTC.

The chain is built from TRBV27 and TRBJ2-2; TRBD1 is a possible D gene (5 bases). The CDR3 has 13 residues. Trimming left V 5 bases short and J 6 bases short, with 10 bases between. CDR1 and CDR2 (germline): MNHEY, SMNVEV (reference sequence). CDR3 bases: TGTGCCAGCAGTGGGGCCGGGCCCGGGGAGCTGTTTTTT. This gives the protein CASSGAGPGELFF.

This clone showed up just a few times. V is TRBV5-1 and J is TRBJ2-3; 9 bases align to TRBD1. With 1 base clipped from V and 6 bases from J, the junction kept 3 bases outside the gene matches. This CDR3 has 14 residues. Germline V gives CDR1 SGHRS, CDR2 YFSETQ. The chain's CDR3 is CASSLRQGGDTQYF. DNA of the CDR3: TGCGCCAGCAGCTTGCGACAGGGGGGGGATACGCAGTATTTT.

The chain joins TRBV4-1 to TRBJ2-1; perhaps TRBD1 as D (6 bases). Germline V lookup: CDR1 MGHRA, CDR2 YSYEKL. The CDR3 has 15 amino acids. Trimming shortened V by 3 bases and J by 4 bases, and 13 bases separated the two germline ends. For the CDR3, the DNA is TGCGCCAGCAGCCACAGCCTGGGGGCTTACAATGAGCAGTTCTTC. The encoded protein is CASSHSLGAYNEQFF.

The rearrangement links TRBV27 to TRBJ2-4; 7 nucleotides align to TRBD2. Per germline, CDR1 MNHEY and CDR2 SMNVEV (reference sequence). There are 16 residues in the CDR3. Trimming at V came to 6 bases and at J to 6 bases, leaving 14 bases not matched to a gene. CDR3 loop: CASRLSPGGSANIQYF. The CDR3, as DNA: TGTGCCAGCAGGTTGTCCCCCGGCGGGAGTGCAAACATTCAGTACTTC.

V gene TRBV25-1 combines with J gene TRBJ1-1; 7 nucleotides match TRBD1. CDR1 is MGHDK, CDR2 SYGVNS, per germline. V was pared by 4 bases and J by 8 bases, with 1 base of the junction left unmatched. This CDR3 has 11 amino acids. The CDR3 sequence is CASSVGQEAFF. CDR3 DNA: TGTGCCAGCAGTGTGGGACAGGAAGCTTTCTTT. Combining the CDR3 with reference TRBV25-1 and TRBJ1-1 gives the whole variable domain EADIYQTPRYLVIGTGKKITLECSQTMGHDKMYWYQQDPGMELHLIHYSYGVNSTEKGDLSSESTVSRIRTEHFPLTLESARPSHTSQYLCASSVGQEAFFGQGTRLTVV.

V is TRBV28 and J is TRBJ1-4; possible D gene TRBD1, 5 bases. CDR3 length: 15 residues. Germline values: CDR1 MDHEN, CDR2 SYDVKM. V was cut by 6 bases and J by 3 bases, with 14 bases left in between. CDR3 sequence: CASSTLGVANEKLFF. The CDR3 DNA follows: TGTGCCAGCAGCACCCTAGGGGTGGCTAATGAAAAACTGTTTTTT.

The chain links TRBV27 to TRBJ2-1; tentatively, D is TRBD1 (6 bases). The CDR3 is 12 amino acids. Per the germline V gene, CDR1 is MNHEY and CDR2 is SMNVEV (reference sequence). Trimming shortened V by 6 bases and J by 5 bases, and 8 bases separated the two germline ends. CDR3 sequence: CASSRTDNEQFF. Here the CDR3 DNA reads TGTGCCAGCAGCCGGACAGACAATGAGCAGTTCTTC.

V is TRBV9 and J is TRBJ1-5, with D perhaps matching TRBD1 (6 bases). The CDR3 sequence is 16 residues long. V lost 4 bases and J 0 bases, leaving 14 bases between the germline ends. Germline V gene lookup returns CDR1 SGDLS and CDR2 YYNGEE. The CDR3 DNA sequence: TGTGCCAGCAGCCCAGAAGGGACAAGTAGCAATCAGCCCCAGCATTTT. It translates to CASSPEGTSSNQPQHF.

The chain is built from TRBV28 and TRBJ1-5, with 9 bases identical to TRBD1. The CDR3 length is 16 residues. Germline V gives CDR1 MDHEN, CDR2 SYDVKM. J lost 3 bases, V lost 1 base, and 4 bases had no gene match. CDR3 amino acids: CASSLYRDRDNQPQHF. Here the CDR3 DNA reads TGTGCCAGCAGTTTATATAGGGACAGGGACAATCAGCCCCAGCATTTT.